The T cell receptor beta chain under discussion was sequenced for a study of shared clonotypes between healthy human individuals. Profiled with immunoSEQ multiplex PCR; TCRdb holds only in-frame clones, not every one. In the table there are 2 million to 2.5 million clones, 90% to 97% of which are singletons. This CDR3 spans 13 amino acids. Germline assignment: CDR1 KGHSH and CDR2 LQKENI. After removal of 4 bases from V and 4 bases from J, the junction contained 3 bases not matched to a gene. This sequence joins TRBV18 and TRBJ2-5; 7 bases are a match to TRBD1. This sequence was found in a man aged 18 to 29 in good health. Sequencing used naive CD4+ T cells sorted from blood. Regarding subset: CD45RA+ positively selected. CDR3 protein: CASSLRDRETQYF. CDR3 DNA: TGTGCCAGCTCACTCCGGGACAGAGAGACCCAGTACTTC.